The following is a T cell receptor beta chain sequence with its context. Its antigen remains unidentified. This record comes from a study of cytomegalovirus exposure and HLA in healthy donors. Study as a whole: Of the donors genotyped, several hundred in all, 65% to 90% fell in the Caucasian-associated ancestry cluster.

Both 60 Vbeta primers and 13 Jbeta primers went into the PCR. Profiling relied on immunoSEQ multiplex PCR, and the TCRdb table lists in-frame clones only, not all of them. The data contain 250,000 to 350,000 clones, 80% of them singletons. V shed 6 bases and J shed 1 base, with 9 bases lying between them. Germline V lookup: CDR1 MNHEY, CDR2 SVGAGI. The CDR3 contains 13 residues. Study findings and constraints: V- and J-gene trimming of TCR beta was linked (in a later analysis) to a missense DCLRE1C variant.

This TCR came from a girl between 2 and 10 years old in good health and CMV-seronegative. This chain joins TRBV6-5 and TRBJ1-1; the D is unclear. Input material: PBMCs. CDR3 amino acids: CASRARENTEAFF. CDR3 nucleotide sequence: TGTGCCAGCAGGGCTAGAGAGAACACTGAAGCTTTCTTT.